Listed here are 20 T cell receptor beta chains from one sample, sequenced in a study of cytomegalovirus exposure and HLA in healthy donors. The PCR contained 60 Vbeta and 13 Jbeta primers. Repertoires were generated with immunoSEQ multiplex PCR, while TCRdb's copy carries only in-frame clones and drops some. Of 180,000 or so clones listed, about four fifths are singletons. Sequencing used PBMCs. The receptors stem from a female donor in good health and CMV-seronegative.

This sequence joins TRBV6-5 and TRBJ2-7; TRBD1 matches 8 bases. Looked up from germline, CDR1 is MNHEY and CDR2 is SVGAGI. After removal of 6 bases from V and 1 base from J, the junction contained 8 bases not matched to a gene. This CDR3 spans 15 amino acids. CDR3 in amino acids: CASRTDRGSSYEQYF. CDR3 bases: TGTGCCAGCAGAACCGACAGGGGCTCTTCCTACGAGCAGTACTTC.

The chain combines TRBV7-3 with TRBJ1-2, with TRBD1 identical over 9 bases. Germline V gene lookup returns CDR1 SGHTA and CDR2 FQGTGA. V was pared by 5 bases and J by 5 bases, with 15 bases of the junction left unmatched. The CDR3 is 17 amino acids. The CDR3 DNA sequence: TGTGCCAGCAGCCCGGGACAGGGCTTTCCTGGGGGGTATGGCTACACCTTC. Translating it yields CASSPGQGFPGGYGYTF.

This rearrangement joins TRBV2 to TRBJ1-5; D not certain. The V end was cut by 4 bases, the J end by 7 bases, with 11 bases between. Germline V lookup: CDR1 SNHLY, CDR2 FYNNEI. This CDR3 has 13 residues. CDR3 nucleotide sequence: TGTGCCAGCAGTGCGCGGGATTGGCAGCCCCAGCATTTT. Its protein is CASSARDWQPQHF.

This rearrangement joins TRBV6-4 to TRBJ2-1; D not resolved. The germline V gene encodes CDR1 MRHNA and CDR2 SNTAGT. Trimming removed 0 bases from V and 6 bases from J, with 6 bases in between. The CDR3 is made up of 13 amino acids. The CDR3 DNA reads TGTGCCAGCAGTGACTCCGAGTCCAATGAGCAGTTCTTC. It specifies CASSDSESNEQFF.

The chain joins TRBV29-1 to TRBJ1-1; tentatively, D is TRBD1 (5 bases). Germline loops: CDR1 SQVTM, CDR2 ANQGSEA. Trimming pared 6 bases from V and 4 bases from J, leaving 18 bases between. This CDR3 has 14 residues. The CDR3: CSVLRAGVGTEAFF. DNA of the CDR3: TGCAGCGTCCTAAGGGCGGGGGTTGGCACTGAAGCTTTCTTT.

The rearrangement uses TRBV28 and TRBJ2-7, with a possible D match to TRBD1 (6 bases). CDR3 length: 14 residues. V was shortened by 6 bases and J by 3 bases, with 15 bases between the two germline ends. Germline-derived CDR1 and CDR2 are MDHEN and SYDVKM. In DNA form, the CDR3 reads TGTGCCAGCAGCCTTGGGGGCTCGATCTACGAGCAGTACTTC. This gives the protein CASSLGGSIYEQYF.

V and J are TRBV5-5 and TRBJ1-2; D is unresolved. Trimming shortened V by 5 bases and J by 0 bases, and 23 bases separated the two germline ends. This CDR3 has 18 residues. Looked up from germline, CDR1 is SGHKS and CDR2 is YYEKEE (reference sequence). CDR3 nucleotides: TGTGCCAGCAGGCCCTCAGCAAGTAACGGGTTTACTAACTATGGCTACACCTTC. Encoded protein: CASRPSASNGFTNYGYTF. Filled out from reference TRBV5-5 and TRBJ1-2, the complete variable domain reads DAGVTQSPTHLIKTRGQQVTLRCSPISGHKSVSWYQQVLGQGPQFIFQYYEKEERGRGNFPDRFSARQFPNYSSELNVNALLLGDSALYLCASRPSASNGFTNYGYTFGSGTRLTVV.

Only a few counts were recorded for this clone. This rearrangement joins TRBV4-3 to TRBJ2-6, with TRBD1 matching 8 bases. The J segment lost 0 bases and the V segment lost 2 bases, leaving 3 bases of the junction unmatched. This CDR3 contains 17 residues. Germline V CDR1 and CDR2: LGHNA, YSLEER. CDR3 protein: CASSQPGGASGANVLTF. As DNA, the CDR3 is TGCGCCAGCAGCCAACCAGGGGGCGCCTCTGGGGCCAACGTCCTGACTTTC.

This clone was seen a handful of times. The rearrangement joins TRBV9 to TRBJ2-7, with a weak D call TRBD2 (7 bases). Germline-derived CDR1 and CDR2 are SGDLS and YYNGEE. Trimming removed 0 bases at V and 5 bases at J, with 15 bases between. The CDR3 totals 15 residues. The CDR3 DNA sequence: TGTGCCAGCAGCGTAGGGGTGGGGGGGCTGAACGAGCAGTACTTC. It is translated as CASSVGVGGLNEQYF. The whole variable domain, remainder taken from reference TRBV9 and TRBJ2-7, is DSGVTQTPKHLITATGQRVTLRCSPRSGDLSVYWYQQSLDQGLQFLIQYYNGEERAKGNILERFSAQQFPDLHSELNLSSLELGDSALYFCASSVGVGGLNEQYFGPGTRLTVT.

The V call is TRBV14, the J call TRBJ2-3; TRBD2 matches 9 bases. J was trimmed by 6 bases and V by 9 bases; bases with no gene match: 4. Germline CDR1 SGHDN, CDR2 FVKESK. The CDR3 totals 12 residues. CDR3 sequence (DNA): TGTGCCAGTAGCGGGGGCCGTGATACGCAGTATTTT. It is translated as CASSGGRDTQYF. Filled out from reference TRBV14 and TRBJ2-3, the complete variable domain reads EAGVTQFPSHSVIEKGQTVTLRCDPISGHDNLYWYRRVMGKEIKFLLHFVKESKQDESGMPNNRFLAERTGGTYSTLKVQPAELEDSGVYFCASSGGRDTQYFGPGTRLTVL.

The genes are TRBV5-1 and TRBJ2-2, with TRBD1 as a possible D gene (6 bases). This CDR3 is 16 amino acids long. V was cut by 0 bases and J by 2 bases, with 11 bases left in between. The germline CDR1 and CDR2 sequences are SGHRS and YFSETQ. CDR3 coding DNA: TGCGCCAGCAGCTTGGAATCAGGGGTTAACACCGGGGAGCTGTTTTTT. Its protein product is CASSLESGVNTGELFF.

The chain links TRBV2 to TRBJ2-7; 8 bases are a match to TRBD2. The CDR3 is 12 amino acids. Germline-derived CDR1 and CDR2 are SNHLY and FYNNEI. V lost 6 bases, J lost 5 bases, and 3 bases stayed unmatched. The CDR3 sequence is CASRSGSDEQYF. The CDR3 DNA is TGTGCCAGCAGGAGCGGGAGTGACGAGCAGTACTTC. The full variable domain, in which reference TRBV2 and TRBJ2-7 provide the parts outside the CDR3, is EPEVTQTPSHQVTQMGQEVILRCVPISNHLYFYWYRQILGQKVEFLVSFYNNEISEKSEIFDDQFSVERPDGSNFTLKIRSTKLEDSAMYFCASRSGSDEQYFGPGTRLTVT.

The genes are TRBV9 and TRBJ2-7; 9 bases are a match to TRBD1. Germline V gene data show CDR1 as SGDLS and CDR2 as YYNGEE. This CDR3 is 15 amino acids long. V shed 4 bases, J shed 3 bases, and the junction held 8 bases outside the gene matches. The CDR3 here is CASSPRTGDFYEQYF. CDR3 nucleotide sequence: TGTGCCAGCAGCCCTCGGACAGGGGACTTCTACGAGCAGTACTTC.

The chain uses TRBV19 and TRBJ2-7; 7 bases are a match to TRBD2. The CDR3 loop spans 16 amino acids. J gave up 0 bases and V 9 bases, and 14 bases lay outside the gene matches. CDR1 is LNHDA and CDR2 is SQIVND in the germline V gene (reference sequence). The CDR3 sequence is CASKRRLAENSYEQYF. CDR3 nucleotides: TGTGCCAGCAAGAGGAGGCTAGCGGAGAACTCCTACGAGCAGTACTTC.

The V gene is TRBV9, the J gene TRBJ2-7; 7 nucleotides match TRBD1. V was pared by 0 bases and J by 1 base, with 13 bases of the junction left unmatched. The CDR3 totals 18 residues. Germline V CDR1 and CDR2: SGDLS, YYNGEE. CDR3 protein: CASSVDGAGDSQSYEQYF. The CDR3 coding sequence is TGTGCCAGCAGCGTAGACGGAGCAGGGGACAGTCAATCCTACGAGCAGTACTTC.

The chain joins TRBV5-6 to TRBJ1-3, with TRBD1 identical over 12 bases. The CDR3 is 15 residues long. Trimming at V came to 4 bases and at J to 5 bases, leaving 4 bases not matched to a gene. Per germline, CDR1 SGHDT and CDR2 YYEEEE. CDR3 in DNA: TGTGCCAGCAGCACGGGACAGGGGGCTCGAAACACCATATATTTT. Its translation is CASSTGQGARNTIYF.

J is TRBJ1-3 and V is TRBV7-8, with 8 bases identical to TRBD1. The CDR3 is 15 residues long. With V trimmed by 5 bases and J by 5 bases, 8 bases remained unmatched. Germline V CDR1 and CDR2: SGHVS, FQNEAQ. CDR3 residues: CASSPPWTGRNTIYF. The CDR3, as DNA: TGTGCCAGCAGCCCCCCTTGGACAGGGAGAAACACCATATATTTT.

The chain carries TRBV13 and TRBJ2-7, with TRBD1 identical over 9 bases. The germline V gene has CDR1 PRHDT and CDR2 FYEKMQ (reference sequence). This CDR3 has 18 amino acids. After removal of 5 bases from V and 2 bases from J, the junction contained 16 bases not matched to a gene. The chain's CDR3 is CASSPLPLRTGETYEQYF. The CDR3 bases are TGTGCCAGCAGCCCACTCCCGCTTAGGACAGGGGAAACCTACGAGCAGTACTTC.

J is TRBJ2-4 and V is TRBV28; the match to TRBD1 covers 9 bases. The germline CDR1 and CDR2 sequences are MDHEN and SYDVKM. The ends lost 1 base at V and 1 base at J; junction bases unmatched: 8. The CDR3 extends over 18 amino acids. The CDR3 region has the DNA TGTGCCAGCAGTTTATTTTCAACAGGGGGCACCGCCAAAAACATTCAGTACTTC. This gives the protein CASSLFSTGGTAKNIQYF.

The CDR3 nucleotides read TGTGCCAGCGGGGGACAGGGGGCGCCCGGGGCCAACGTCCTGACTTTC. It translates to CASGGQGAPGANVLTF. The V and J genes are TRBV27 and TRBJ2-6, with 12 bases identical to TRBD1. The CDR3 consists of 16 residues. The trim removed 8 bases at V and 4 bases at J, leaving 6 bases unmatched. The germline V gene encodes CDR1 MNHEY and CDR2 SMNVEV (reference sequence).